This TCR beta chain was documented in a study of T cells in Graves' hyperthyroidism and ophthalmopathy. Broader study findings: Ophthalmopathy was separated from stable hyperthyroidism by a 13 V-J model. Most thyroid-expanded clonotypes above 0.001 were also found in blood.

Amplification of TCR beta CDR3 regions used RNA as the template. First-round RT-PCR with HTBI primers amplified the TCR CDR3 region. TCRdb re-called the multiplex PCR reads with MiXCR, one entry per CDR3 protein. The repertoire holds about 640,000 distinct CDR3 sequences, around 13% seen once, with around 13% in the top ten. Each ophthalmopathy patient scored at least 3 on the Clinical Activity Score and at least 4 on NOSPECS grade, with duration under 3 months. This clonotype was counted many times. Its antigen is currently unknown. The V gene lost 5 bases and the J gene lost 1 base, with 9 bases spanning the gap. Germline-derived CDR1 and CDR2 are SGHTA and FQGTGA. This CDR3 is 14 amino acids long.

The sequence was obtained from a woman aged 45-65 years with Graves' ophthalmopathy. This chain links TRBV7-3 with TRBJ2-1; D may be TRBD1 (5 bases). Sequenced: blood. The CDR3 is CASSPQGSYNEQFF. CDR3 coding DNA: TGTGCCAGCAGCCCCCAGGGATCCTACAATGAGCAGTTCTTC.